This T cell receptor (beta chain) stems from a study of T-cell memory formation after mild COVID-19. Turning to the study itself: Across donors, TCR clusters were largely donor specific.

UMIs and sample barcodes were carried by the TCR alpha and TCR beta cDNA libraries that 5'RACE produced using constant-segment primers. One entry per CDR3 protein, called by TCRdb with MiXCR from the 5' RACE reads. The sample includes approximately 260,000 distinct CDR3 sequences, approximately 19% of them seen just once. Study-level points and caveats: A balance of CD4 and CD8 characterized clones contracting day 15 to 85, whereas later expanders leaned CD4+.

Germline values: CDR1 MNHNY, CDR2 SVGAGI (reference sequence). The junction had 4 bases not matched to a gene; V was cut back by 3 bases and J by 3 bases. The CDR3 is made up of 15 amino acids. Details on this clonotype: The target antigen is unknown.

V and J are TRBV6-6 and TRBJ2-2, with TRBD1 matching 7 bases. Sequencing was done on a sample of PBMCs or a T cell subset sorted from them (not recorded which). The TCR originated in a man younger than 35 who had mild COVID-19 (a few samples of this study predate the infection). Cell type and time point are not known. This CDR3 is CASSYGQVDTGELFF. The CDR3 coding sequence is TGTGCCAGCAGTTATGGACAGGTTGACACCGGGGAGCTGTTTTTT.